The clone carrying this T cell receptor beta chain was detected only a few times. As yet, its antigen is unknown. V dropped 7 bases and J dropped 1 base, with 10 bases sitting between them. The CDR3 sequence is 13 residues long. Germline V gene data show CDR1 as SGHDN and CDR2 as FVKESK. The authors prepared the TCRbeta library with unique molecular identifiers. From the PCR reads, TCRdb called clonotypes with MiXCR, one entry per CDR3 protein. The sample holds around 190,000 distinct CDR3 sequences, about 6.6% seen once. The data originate from a study of T-cell reconstitution after alpha-beta-depleted transplantation in children. Study-wide findings and caveats: Newly produced T cells mostly provided counts and TCRbeta diversity after one year, as hyperexpanded clones declined. Two months or so post-transplant, alpha-beta T cells reportedly derived from several hundred expanded graft clones. After transplant, high TCRbeta diversity at day 60 in some patients arose from surviving recipient T cells and thymic progenitors.

The V and J genes are TRBV14 and TRBJ1-1, with D perhaps TRBD1 (5 bases). The sequenced sample was PBMCs, obtained before TCRalphabeta/CD19-depleted stem cell transplant. The sequence was obtained from a boy between 2 and 10 years old with acute lymphoblastic leukemia, due to receive a stem cell transplant. CDR3 nucleotides: TGTGCCAGCACCCGGGGGTCGAACACTGAAGCTTTCTTT. Encoded protein: CASTRGSNTEAFF.